This is a list of T cell receptor beta chains from one sample in a study of cytomegalovirus exposure and HLA in healthy donors. Method: immunoSEQ multiplex PCR; TCRdb's copy keeps in-frame clones and lacks some. The sample lists roughly 150,000 clones, roughly four fifths occurring once. Sequenced: PBMCs. These TCRs come from a man under 40 in good health and CMV-seropositive. Each CDR3 is given without its conserved first and last residue.

v_gene: TRBV7-9; CDR3aa: ASSTGTGNEKLF
v_gene: TRBV30; CDR3aa: AWSGDEGASTDTQY
v_gene: TRBV2; CDR3aa: ASRGTGNLYNSPLH
v_gene: TRBV6-1; CDR3aa: ASSNTGTLHSPLH
v_gene: TRBV7-2; CDR3aa: ASSSFGLAAGDTQY
v_gene: TRBV6-1; CDR3aa: ASSETRGSSEQY
v_gene: TRBV6-5; CDR3aa: ASSSGQAIYGYT
v_gene: TRBV5-1; CDR3aa: ASSLFPIGATNEKLF
v_gene: TRBV15; CDR3aa: ATSRGDRRNEQF
v_gene: TRBV28; CDR3aa: ASRNRGANTEAF
v_gene: TRBV13; CDR3aa: ASSLWRLAQETQY
v_gene: TRBV7-9; CDR3aa: ASSSSYGSPEH
v_gene: TRBV7-9; CDR3aa: SSSFPGTGRFLGGYT
v_gene: TRBV5-1; CDR3aa: ASSWGPVNNQPQH
v_gene: TRBV7-6; CDR3aa: ASSRHYRGNFYNEQF
v_gene: TRBV27; CDR3aa: ASSFSGLAGGEQY